The 30 T cell receptor beta chains listed next were all sequenced from one sample in a study of blood T cell repertoires in COVID-19. The repertoire was sequenced with immunoSEQ multiplex PCR; TCRdb's copy has only in-frame clones and lacks some. The data hold fewer than 200,000 clones, with around 92% observed a single time. Source material: peripheral blood. All receptors derive from a man under 40 with COVID-19, enrolled during active disease.

The chain recombines TRBV11-2 with TRBJ2-7; D is unresolved. The germline gives CDR1 SGHAT, CDR2 FQNNGV. V was trimmed by 8 bases and J by 1 base, leaving 6 bases between them. The CDR3 runs 11 residues. The CDR3 sequence: CASQESYEQYF. In DNA form, the CDR3 reads TGTGCCAGCCAAGAGTCCTACGAGCAGTACTTC. Full variable domain (rest looked up from reference TRBV11-2 and TRBJ2-7): EAGVAQSPRYKIIEKRQSVAFWCNPISGHATLYWYQQILGQGPKLLIQFQNNGVVDDSQLPKDRFSAERLKGVDSTLKIQPAKLEDSAVYLCASQESYEQYFGPGTRLTVT.

V and J are TRBV19 and TRBJ2-3; 9 bases line up with TRBD2. The V gene end was trimmed by 5 bases and the J gene end by 9 bases; junction bases not matched to a gene: 9. Germline V gene lookup returns CDR1 LNHDA and CDR2 SQIVND (reference sequence). There are 14 residues in the CDR3. The CDR3 sequence is CASSPSGVPGTQYF. Here the CDR3 DNA reads TGTGCCAGTAGTCCTAGCGGGGTTCCCGGGACGCAGTATTTT.

This chain uses TRBV28 with TRBJ2-7; the match to TRBD1 covers 8 bases. The V segment lost 6 bases and the J segment 7 bases; nucleotides outside the gene matches: 5. The CDR3 sequence is 12 residues long. The germline V gene has CDR1 MDHEN and CDR2 SYDVKM. The CDR3 sequence is CASSPDREEQYF. CDR3 coding DNA: TGTGCCAGCAGCCCGGACAGGGAAGAGCAGTACTTC. The complete variable domain, with remaining parts taken from reference TRBV28 and TRBJ2-7, reads DVKVTQSSRYLVKRTGEKVFLECVQDMDHENMFWYRQDPGLGLRLIYFSYDVKMKEKGDIPEGYSVSREKKERFSLILESASTNQTSMYLCASSPDREEQYFGPGTRLTVT.

The V call is TRBV19, the J call TRBJ1-3; D unresolved. The germline V gene encodes CDR1 LNHDA and CDR2 SQIVND (reference sequence). This CDR3 is built from 17 residues. With 7 bases removed from V and 0 bases from J, the gap between germline ends came to 19 bases. CDR3 protein: CASTGWPAQDSGNTIYF. The CDR3 DNA reads as TGTGCCAGTACGGGGTGGCCGGCCCAAGACTCTGGAAACACCATATATTTT.

The chain links TRBV6-2 or TRBV6-3 to TRBJ2-1, with D possibly TRBD2 on 6 matching bases. V dropped 7 bases and J dropped 9 bases, with 25 bases sitting between them. Looked up from germline, CDR1 is MNHEY and CDR2 is SVGEGT. CDR3 size: 16 residues. The CDR3 is CASTPGGGLSIGEQFF. Here the CDR3 DNA reads TGTGCCAGCACCCCCGGGGGAGGATTGTCTATTGGTGAGCAGTTCTTC.

This clone was detected once. The chain recombines TRBV5-1 with TRBJ2-2; no clear D gene. The ends were cut back, 0 bases at V and 6 bases at J, with 3 bases in the middle. The germline V gene has CDR1 SGHRS and CDR2 YFSETQ. The CDR3 length is 12 residues. The CDR3 DNA reads TGCGCCAGCAGCTTGGGAGCCGGGGAGCTGTTTTTT. It is translated as CASSLGAGELFF.

V and J are TRBV9 and TRBJ2-1, with D possibly matching TRBD1 (7 bases). V shed 3 bases and J shed 0 bases, with 13 bases lying between them. The CDR3 is 16 residues long. Germline V gene sequence: CDR1 SGDLS, CDR2 YYNGEE. The CDR3 DNA reads as TGTGCCAGCAGCGGATCAGGGGGGCCCTCCTACAATGAGCAGTTCTTC. Translated: CASSGSGGPSYNEQFF.

The V gene is TRBV10-3, the J gene TRBJ2-1; 7 positions agree with TRBD1. The CDR3 contains 15 residues. The germline V gene has CDR1 ENHRY and CDR2 SYGVKD. V shed 2 bases and J 4 bases; nucleotides not matched to a gene: 5. CDR3 DNA sequence: TGTGCCATCAGTGAGAGACAGGGCAATTACAATGAGCAGTTCTTC. Translated, it gives CAISERQGNYNEQFF.

The chain has TRBV4-2 and TRBJ1-6; D is unclear. This CDR3 comprises 13 residues. From germline, CDR1 is LGHNA and CDR2 YNFKEQ. Deletions cut 1 base from V and 8 bases from J, with 6 bases between. Here the CDR3 DNA reads TGTGCCAGCAGCCAAGGACGGGATTCACCCCTCCACTTT. This codes for CASSQGRDSPLHF.

The V call is TRBV15, the J call TRBJ2-1, with D perhaps TRBD2 (6 bases). With 4 bases removed from V and 7 bases from J, the gap between germline ends came to 14 bases. Germline CDR1 LNHNV, CDR2 YYDKDF (reference sequence). This CDR3 region has 14 residues. The DNA of the CDR3 is TGTGCCACCAGCAAATCCCCCGGGGGTAATGAGCAGTTCTTC. This sequence encodes CATSKSPGGNEQFF.

This clone was observed once. This chain links TRBV19 with TRBJ2-1; 8 nucleotides align to TRBD2. Germline values: CDR1 LNHDA, CDR2 SQIVND (reference sequence). The CDR3 spans 15 residues. V was clipped by 7 bases and J by 3 bases; unmatched bases: 8. The chain's CDR3 is CASTPRRGDYNEQFF. The CDR3 DNA sequence: TGTGCCAGTACCCCGAGGCGGGGGGACTACAATGAGCAGTTCTTC.

The J gene is TRBJ2-2, the V gene TRBV29-1, with D perhaps TRBD2 (5 bases). V lost 1 base, J lost 0 bases, and 6 bases lay in between. Looked up from germline, CDR1 is SQVTM and CDR2 is ANQGSEA. The CDR3 is 14 amino acids. CDR3 in amino acids: CSVEAGSNTGELFF. As DNA, the CDR3 is TGCAGCGTTGAAGCGGGGTCGAACACCGGGGAGCTGTTTTTT.

The CDR3 region is CASSLEGTSGDVTDTQYF. CDR3 bases: TGCGCCAGCAGCTTGGAGGGGACTAGCGGGGACGTGACAGATACGCAGTATTTT. The chain uses TRBV5-1 and TRBJ2-3; 13 bases fit TRBD2. Germline-derived CDR1 and CDR2 are SGHRS and YFSETQ. Trimming at V came to 0 bases and at J to 3 bases, leaving 7 bases not matched to a gene. The CDR3 is 18 residues long.

This clone has a single count. This sequence joins TRBV27 and TRBJ2-3; D is possibly TRBD1 (6 bases). V lost 6 bases and J 2 bases, leaving 21 bases between the germline ends. This CDR3 is 17 amino acids long. CDR1 is MNHEY and CDR2 is SMNVEV in the germline V gene (reference sequence). Written as DNA, the CDR3 is TGTGCCAGCAGCCGTAGGGGGAAGGGAACTACCACAGATACGCAGTATTTT. This translates into CASSRRGKGTTTDTQYF.

V usage is TRBV30 and J usage is TRBJ2-6; possible D gene TRBD2, 6 bases. Germline loops: CDR1 GTSNPN, CDR2 SVGIG (reference sequence). Trimming removed 8 bases at V and 0 bases at J, with 17 bases between. The CDR3 contains 16 residues. The CDR3 bases are TGTGCCCGGTCTGAGGGACTCATCTCTGGGGCCAACGTCCTGACTTTC. This translates into CARSEGLISGANVLTF. Supplemented by reference TRBV30 and TRBJ2-6, the full variable domain reads SQTIHQWPATLVQPVGSPLSLECTVEGTSNPNLYWYRQAAGRGLQLLFYSVGIGQISSEVPQNLSASRPQDRQFILSSKKLLLSDSGFYLCARSEGLISGANVLTFGAGSRLTVL.

V and J are TRBV7-8 and TRBJ2-1; 10 bases fit TRBD2. Germline V gene data show CDR1 as SGHVS and CDR2 as FQNEAQ. The CDR3 is made up of 15 amino acids. V was pared by 1 base and J by 9 bases, with 6 bases of the junction left unmatched. CDR3 DNA sequence: TGTGCCAGCAGCTTAGACGAGCGGGGGGGACGTGAGCAGTTCTTC. Encoded protein: CASSLDERGGREQFF.

This chain joins TRBV25-1 and TRBJ1-6; TRBD1 aligns across 7 bases. The CDR3 consists of 14 residues. V trimming: 8 bases; J trimming: 7 bases; junction bases outside the gene matches: 8. CDR1 is MGHDK, CDR2 SYGVNS, per germline. The chain's CDR3 is CASARQGGNSPLHF. CDR3 bases: TGTGCCAGCGCCCGGCAGGGGGGAAATTCACCCCTCCACTTT.

V is TRBV6-2 or TRBV6-3 and J is TRBJ2-1, with 8 bases aligning to TRBD1. Trimming took 6 bases from V and 7 from J; bases not matched to a gene: 5. The CDR3 is 13 amino acids. From germline, CDR1 is MNHEY and CDR2 SVGEGT. The CDR3 is CASSRQGWNEQFF. CDR3 nucleotide sequence: TGTGCCAGCAGCCGACAGGGGTGGAATGAGCAGTTCTTC.

The chain couples TRBV5-1 to TRBJ1-2; D call uncertain. Per the germline V gene, CDR1 is SGHRS and CDR2 is YFSETQ. The CDR3 is made up of 15 amino acids. V was cut by 4 bases and J by 5 bases, with 18 bases left in between. CDR3 sequence: CASSPAPSGFYGYTF. Here the CDR3 DNA reads TGCGCCAGCAGCCCAGCCCCGAGCGGGTTTTATGGCTACACCTTC.

This chain joins TRBV7-9 and TRBJ2-5; no definite D call. Germline V lookup: CDR1 SEHNR, CDR2 FQNEAQ (reference sequence). The V and J ends lost 4 bases and 4 bases respectively, with 4 bases between them. The CDR3 length is 11 residues. The CDR3 DNA follows: TGTGCCAGCAGCTCCGGAGAGACCCAGTACTTC. Translating gives CASSSGETQYF.

The gene calls are TRBV28 and TRBJ1-2; tentative D call: TRBD1 (6 bases). The CDR3 is 13 amino acids. The germline V gene encodes CDR1 MDHEN and CDR2 SYDVKM. V lost 1 base and J lost 5, with 8 bases in between. The DNA of the CDR3 is TGTGCCAGCAGTTTATCAGGGGAGTATGGCTACACCTTC. It translates to CASSLSGEYGYTF.

The rearrangement links TRBV11-3 to TRBJ2-1; D is perhaps TRBD2 (6 bases). The CDR3 sequence is 15 residues long. The V end was cut by 5 bases, the J end by 3 bases, with 14 bases between. Germline V gives CDR1 SGHNT, CDR2 YENEEA. The CDR3 DNA is TGTGCCAGCAGCACCCGAGGCGGGGTCTACAATGAGCAGTTCTTC. Translating it yields CASSTRGGVYNEQFF.

V is TRBV5-8 and J is TRBJ2-1; 8 nucleotides align to TRBD2. The germline gives CDR1 SGHTS, CDR2 YDEGEE. The CDR3 is 11 residues long. Trimming took 4 bases from V and 15 from J; bases not matched to a gene: 6. CDR3 protein: CASSPREGTFF. The CDR3 DNA sequence: TGTGCCAGCAGCCCTCGGGAGGGTACGTTCTTC.

The chain uses TRBV6-5 and TRBJ1-5; weak D call: TRBD1 (6 bases). Trimming took off 4 bases at V and 7 bases at J, with 14 bases between the two ends. In germline, CDR1 is MNHEY, CDR2 SVGAGI. The CDR3 length is 14 residues. The DNA for the CDR3 is TGTGCCAGCAGTTTGCAGGGGTTCGGGCAGCCCCAGCATTTT. Amino acids: CASSLQGFGQPQHF.

The V call is TRBV20-1, the J call TRBJ2-1; TRBD2 is a possible D gene (6 bases). Germline V CDR1 and CDR2: DFQATT, SNEGSKA (reference sequence). V was cut by 3 bases and J by 5 bases, with 17 bases left in between. CDR3 length: 15 residues. CDR3 amino acids: CSASSWRRDDNEQFF. The DNA of the CDR3 is TGCAGTGCTAGTAGCTGGCGGAGGGACGACAATGAGCAGTTCTTC.

As regards this clone: Other nucleotide sequences from this sample produce the same CDR3. This chain joins TRBV27 and TRBJ1-3; D call uncertain. Germline V gene data show CDR1 as MNHEY and CDR2 as SMNVEV (reference sequence). Trimming took 6 bases from V and 0 from J, leaving 9 bases between them. CDR3 length: 14 residues. CDR3 coding DNA: TGTGCCAGCAGGCAGGCAAACTCTGGAAACACCATATATTTT. Its protein product is CASRQANSGNTIYF.

This clone was found a few times. V gene TRBV28 combines with J gene TRBJ1-1, with 7 bases that match TRBD1. V lost 7 bases to trimming and J lost 9 bases; unmatched junction nucleotides: 17. Germline V CDR1 and CDR2: MDHEN, SYDVKM. The CDR3 totals 15 residues. CDR3 in amino acids: CASTGEGGPRNQAFF. The DNA of the CDR3 is TGTGCCAGCACCGGGGAAGGGGGCCCACGAAACCAAGCTTTCTTT.

The chain carries TRBV25-1 and TRBJ1-2; D ambiguous. There are 12 residues in the CDR3. Germline-derived CDR1 and CDR2 are MGHDK and SYGVNS. V lost 5 bases to trimming and J lost 8 bases, with 12 bases between them. The DNA of the CDR3 is TGTGCCAGCAGTACCGGCAGAGGGGGCTACACCTTC. Encoded protein: CASSTGRGGYTF.

The chain couples TRBV28 to TRBJ2-1; TRBD2 matches 9 bases. The CDR3 consists of 15 residues. Germline CDR1 MDHEN, CDR2 SYDVKM. V lost 4 bases and J lost 8; bases outside the gene matches: 9. CDR3 sequence (DNA): TGTGCCAGCAGTTCGGCGGGAGGGCAAGGCGATGAGCAGTTCTTC. Translated: CASSSAGGQGDEQFF.

Only one count was recorded for this clone. V gene TRBV19 combines with J gene TRBJ1-3; D ambiguous. With 2 bases removed from V and 0 bases from J, the gap between germline ends came to 17 bases. Looked up from germline, CDR1 is LNHDA and CDR2 is SQIVND (reference sequence). The CDR3 runs 18 residues. The CDR3 coding sequence is TGTGCCAGTAGTATACGCCCGATGGTGACTCTCTCTGGAAACACCATATATTTT. Translating gives CASSIRPMVTLSGNTIYF. Complete variable domain (other parts from reference TRBV19 and TRBJ1-3): DGGITQSPKYLFRKEGQNVTLSCEQNLNHDAMYWYRQDPGQGLRLIYYSQIVNDFQKGDIAEGYSVSREKKESFPLTVTSAQKNPTAFYLCASSIRPMVTLSGNTIYFGEGSWLTVV.